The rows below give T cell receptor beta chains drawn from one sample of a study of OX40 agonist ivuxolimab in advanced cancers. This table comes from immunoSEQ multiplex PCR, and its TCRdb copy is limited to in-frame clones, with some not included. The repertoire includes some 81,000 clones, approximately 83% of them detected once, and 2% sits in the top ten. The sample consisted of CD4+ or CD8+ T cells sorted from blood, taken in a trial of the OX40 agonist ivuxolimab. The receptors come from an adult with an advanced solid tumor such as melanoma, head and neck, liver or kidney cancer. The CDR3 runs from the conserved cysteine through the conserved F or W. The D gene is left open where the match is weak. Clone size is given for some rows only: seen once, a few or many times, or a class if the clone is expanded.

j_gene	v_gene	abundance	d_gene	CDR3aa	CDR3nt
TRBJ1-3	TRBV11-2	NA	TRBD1	CASSYTGVEGNTIYF	TGTGCCAGCAGTTATACAGGGGTCGAAGGAAACACCATATATTTT
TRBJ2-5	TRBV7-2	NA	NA	CASSLSVERSGATQYF	TGTGCCAGCAGCTTAAGTGTTGAGCGGTCCGGGGCGACCCAGTACTTC
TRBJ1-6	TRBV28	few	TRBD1	CASSSPGTGHTLHF	TGTGCCAGCAGTTCCCCCGGGACAGGGCACACCCTCCACTTT
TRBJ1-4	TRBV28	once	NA	CASSTSDSGNEKLFF	TGTGCCAGCAGCACAAGTGACAGCGGTAATGAAAAACTGTTTTTT
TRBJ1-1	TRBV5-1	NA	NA	CASSLEEGGVTEAFF	TGCGCCAGCAGCTTGGAGGAGGGGGGAGTCACTGAAGCTTTCTTT
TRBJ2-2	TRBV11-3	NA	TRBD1	CASSLRQGDTGELFF	TGTGCCAGCAGCTTAAGGCAGGGGGACACCGGGGAGCTGTTTTTT
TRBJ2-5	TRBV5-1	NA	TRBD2	CASSLGGGPQETQYF	TGCGCCAGCAGCTTGGGCGGGGGGCCACAAGAGACCCAGTACTTC
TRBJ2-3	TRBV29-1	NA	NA	CSVGWSKGADTQYF	TGCAGCGTTGGATGGTCGAAGGGCGCAGATACGCAGTATTTT
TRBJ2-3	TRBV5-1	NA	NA	CASSSAGGGASTDTQYF	TGCGCCAGCAGCTCCGCTGGGGGGGGCGCTAGCACAGATACGCAGTATTTT
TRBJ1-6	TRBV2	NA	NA	CASGERGGYNSPLHF	TGTGCCAGCGGGGAGAGGGGGGGTTATAATTCACCCCTCCACTTT
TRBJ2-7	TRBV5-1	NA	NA	CASSLGQNYEQYF	TGCGCCAGCAGCTTGGGGCAGAACTACGAGCAGTACTTC